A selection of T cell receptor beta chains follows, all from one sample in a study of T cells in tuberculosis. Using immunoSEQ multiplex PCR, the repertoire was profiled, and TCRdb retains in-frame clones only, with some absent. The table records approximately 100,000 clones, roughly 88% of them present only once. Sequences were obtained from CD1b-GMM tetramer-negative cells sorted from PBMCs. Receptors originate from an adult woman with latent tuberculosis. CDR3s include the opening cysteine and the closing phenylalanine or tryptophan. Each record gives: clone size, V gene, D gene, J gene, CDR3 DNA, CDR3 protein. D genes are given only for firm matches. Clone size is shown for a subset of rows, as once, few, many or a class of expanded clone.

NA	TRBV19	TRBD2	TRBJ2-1	TGTGCCAGTAGTATATACGGGGGGGTCAATGAGCAGTTCTTC	CASSIYGGVNEQFF
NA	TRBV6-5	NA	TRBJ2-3	TGTGCCAGCAGTTACCGAGGGACTCTAACAGATACGCAGTATTTT	CASSYRGTLTDTQYF
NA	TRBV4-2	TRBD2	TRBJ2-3	TGTGCCAGCAGCCAGGCCGCTAGCGGGGTCACAGATACGCAGTATTTT	CASSQAASGVTDTQYF
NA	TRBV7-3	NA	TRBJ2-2	TGTGCCAGCAGCTTAACTAGTAGCGGCACAACCGGGGAGCTGTTTTTT	CASSLTSSGTTGELFF
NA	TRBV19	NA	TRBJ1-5	TGTGCCAGTAGTGCCTCCGGGACACCGGCCCACCAGAATCAGCCCCAGCATTTT	CASSASGTPAHQNQPQHF
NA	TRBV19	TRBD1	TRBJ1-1	TGTGCCAGTTTGGGACAGAGACAGAACACTGAAGCTTTCTTT	CASLGQRQNTEAFF
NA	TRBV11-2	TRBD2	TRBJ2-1	TGTGCCAGCAGCTTAAGCCCAGCGGGGGGTTATGAGCAGTTCTTC	CASSLSPAGGYEQFF
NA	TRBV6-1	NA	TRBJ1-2	TGTGCCAGCAGTGAAACGGTTGACTATGGCTACACCTTC	CASSETVDYGYTF
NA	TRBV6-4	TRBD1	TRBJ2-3	TGTGCCAGCAGTGCAGGGGGCACGCAGTATTTT	CASSAGGTQYF
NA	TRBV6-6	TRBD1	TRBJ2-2	TGTGCCAGCAGAGGGGGCCAGTACACCGGGGAGCTGTTTTTT	CASRGGQYTGELFF
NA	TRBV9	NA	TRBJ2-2	TGTGCCAGCAGCGTAGCTCCCGAGACCGGGGAGCTGTTTTTT	CASSVAPETGELFF
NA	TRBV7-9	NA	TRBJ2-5	TGTGCCAGCAGCCCAAGGGTGCAGGGGAAAGAGACCCAGTACTTC	CASSPRVQGKETQYF
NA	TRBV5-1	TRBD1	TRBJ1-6	TGCGCCAGCAGCCCCCGGGACAGGGAACGATCACCCCTCCACTTT	CASSPRDRERSPLHF
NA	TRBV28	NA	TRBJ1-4	TGTGCCAGCACCGGCGGGTGGGCTAATGAAAAACTGTTTTTT	CASTGGWANEKLFF
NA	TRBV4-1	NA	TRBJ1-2	TGCGCCAGCAGCCAAGAACCAGGTCTTCGTGGCTACACCTTC	CASSQEPGLRGYTF
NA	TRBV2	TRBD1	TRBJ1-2	TGTGCCAGCAGTCCAACAGGGGGCTCCAATAACTATGGCTACACCTTC	CASSPTGGSNNYGYTF
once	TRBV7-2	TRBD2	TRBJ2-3	TGTGCCAGCAGCTCCGGACTCCGGGGGGAGACAGATACGCAGTATTTT	CASSSGLRGETDTQYF
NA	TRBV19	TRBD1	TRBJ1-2	TGTGCCAGTAGTATGGAGCCGGGACAGGGGAACTATGGCTACACCTTC	CASSMEPGQGNYGYTF
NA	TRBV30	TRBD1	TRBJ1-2	TGTGCGAGGGACAGGGGGCTCTATGGCTACACCTTC	CARDRGLYGYTF
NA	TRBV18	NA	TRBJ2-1	TGTGCCAGCTCACCGGAGGGTCTTGAGCAGTTCTTC	CASSPEGLEQFF
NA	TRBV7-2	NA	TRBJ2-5	TGTGCCAGCAGCTTAGACAACAGCCGACGGGGTGAGACCCAGTACTTC	CASSLDNSRRGETQYF
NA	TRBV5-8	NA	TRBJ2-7	TGTGCCAGCAGCTTGAACGGACAGAGAAACTACGAGCAGTACTTC	CASSLNGQRNYEQYF
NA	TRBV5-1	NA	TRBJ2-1	TGCGCCAGCAGCTCGGAGACCCCCAGCTCCTACAATGAGCAGTTCTTC	CASSSETPSSYNEQFF
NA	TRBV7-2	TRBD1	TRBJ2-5	TGTGCCAGCTGCCGGACAGGGAGAGGCGAGACCCAGTACTTC	CASCRTGRGETQYF
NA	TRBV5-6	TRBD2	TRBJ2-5	TGTGCCAGCAGCCTCAGGACTAGCGGAGTCCAAGAGACCCAGTACTTC	CASSLRTSGVQETQYF
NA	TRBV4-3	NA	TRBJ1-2	TGCGCCAGCAGCCAAGATCCTCGGGACTCCACATATGGCTACACCTTC	CASSQDPRDSTYGYTF
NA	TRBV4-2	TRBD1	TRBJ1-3	TGTGCCAGCAGCGGACAGGGGAGCTCTGGAAACACCATATATTTT	CASSGQGSSGNTIYF
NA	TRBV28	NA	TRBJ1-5	TGTGCCATCAGACAGAGCAATCAGCCCCAGCATTTT	CAIRQSNQPQHF
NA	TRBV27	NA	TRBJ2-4	TGTGCCAGCAAATTCTTAGGGGGGGCGGGTGTCGAAAACATTCAGTACTTC	CASKFLGGAGVENIQYF
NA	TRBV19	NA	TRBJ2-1	TGTGCCACCTCCCGGGGAAGCTCCTACAATGAGCAGTTCTTC	CATSRGSSYNEQFF
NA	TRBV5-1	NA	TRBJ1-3	TGCGCCAGCAGCTTGGGGAAGGGGACTGGAAACACCATATATTTT	CASSLGKGTGNTIYF
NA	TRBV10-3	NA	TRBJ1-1	TGTGCCATCAGTGAGTCGAGGGCCCAGAACACTGAAGCTTTCTTT	CAISESRAQNTEAFF
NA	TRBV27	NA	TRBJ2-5	TGTGCCAGCAGTTTATCGGGCGGGGAGACCCAGTACTTC	CASSLSGGETQYF
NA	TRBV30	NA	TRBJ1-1	TGTGCCTGGAGTGTGGAGACAGGCGTTCGGGAAGCTTTCTTT	CAWSVETGVREAFF
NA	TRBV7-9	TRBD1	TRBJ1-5	TGTGCCAGCAGCTTAGGGGACAGGGGAGGCAATCAGCCCCAGCATTTT	CASSLGDRGGNQPQHF
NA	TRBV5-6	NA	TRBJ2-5	TGTGCCAGCAGCTTGAACAGGCGAGAGACCCAGTACTTC	CASSLNRRETQYF
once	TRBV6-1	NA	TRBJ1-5	TGTGCCAGCAGTGAAAGGGGGAATCAGCCCCAGCATTTT	CASSERGNQPQHF
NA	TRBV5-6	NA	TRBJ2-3	TGTGCCAGCAGCTGGTTGGCCGGCCAGGGACATACAGATACGCAGTATTTT	CASSWLAGQGHTDTQYF